The 8 T cell receptor beta chains listed next were all sequenced from one sample in a study of cytomegalovirus exposure and HLA in healthy donors. PCR used 60 Vbeta primers and 13 Jbeta primers. Sequenced by immunoSEQ multiplex PCR; TCRdb stores in-frame clones only, minus some. The table gives approximately 46,000 clones; the top ten clones make up roughly 8% of it. The specimen was PBMCs. The receptors were gathered from a male donor in good health and CMV-seronegative.

The chain combines TRBV6-1 with TRBJ2-7; 9 nucleotides agree with TRBD1. From germline, CDR1 is MNHNS and CDR2 SASEGT. CDR3 length: 15 residues. V dropped 5 bases and J dropped 2; count of bases not matched to a gene: 7. In DNA, the CDR3 is TGTGCCAGCAGTCCCAGACAGGGGGTAACCTACGAGCAGTACTTC. Encoded protein: CASSPRQGVTYEQYF.

The chain recombines TRBV30 with TRBJ2-3; D perhaps matches TRBD2 (5 bases). The CDR3 runs to 13 residues. The V and J ends lost 2 bases and 0 bases respectively, with 6 bases between them. Germline CDR1 GTSNPN, CDR2 SVGIG (reference sequence). CDR3 amino acids: CAWSPGSTDTQYF. CDR3 nucleotide sequence: TGTGCCTGGAGTCCGGGAAGCACAGATACGCAGTATTTT.

Comment on this clone: The junction departs from the called germline gene at one end, perhaps through a read error. The rearrangement uses TRBV7-7 and TRBJ2-7; 8 bases are a match to TRBD1. CDR3 length: 15 residues. From germline, CDR1 is SSHAT and CDR2 FNYEAQ (reference sequence). The DNA of the CDR3 is TGTGCTAGCAGCTTAGGACAGGGCTTCACCTACGAGCAGTACTTC. This codes for CASSLGQGFTYEQYF.

This chain connects TRBV4-1 to TRBJ2-7, with 10 bases aligning to TRBD2. CDR1 is MGHRA and CDR2 is YSYEKL in the germline V gene. V shed 0 bases and J 4 bases; nucleotides not matched to a gene: 6. The CDR3 has 16 amino acids. CDR3: CASSQDRASGSYEQYF. The DNA for the CDR3 is TGCGCCAGCAGCCAAGATCGGGCTAGCGGGAGTTACGAGCAGTACTTC.

The J gene is TRBJ2-7, the V gene TRBV6-5, with 7 bases matching TRBD2. J lost 2 bases, V lost 5 bases, and 9 bases had no gene match. CDR1 is MNHEY and CDR2 is SVGAGI in the germline V gene. There are 15 residues in the CDR3. CDR3 coding DNA: TGTGCCAGCAGTCAGATAGCGGGCCCCGCCTACGAGCAGTACTTC. Its translation is CASSQIAGPAYEQYF.

V and J are TRBV10-3 and TRBJ1-1; 7 nucleotides align to TRBD1. CDR3 length: 14 amino acids. V lost 6 bases and J lost 4; bases outside the gene matches: 8. Germline values: CDR1 ENHRY, CDR2 SYGVKD. The chain's CDR3 is CAIRGQEGGTEAFF. DNA for the CDR3: TGTGCCATCAGAGGACAGGAGGGGGGCACTGAAGCTTTCTTT.

The V gene is TRBV2, the J gene TRBJ1-5; the D is unclear. The CDR3 runs to 14 residues. Germline V gives CDR1 SNHLY, CDR2 FYNNEI. The germline V and J ends were trimmed by 2 bases and 6 bases, with 11 bases remaining between them. CDR3 sequence (DNA): TGTGCCAGCAGTGAACGGGGAGTCGGTCAGCCCCAGCATTTT. The encoded protein is CASSERGVGQPQHF.

The rearrangement links TRBV19 to TRBJ1-3; a weak D match, TRBD1 (6 bases). V dropped 5 bases and J dropped 0 bases, with 11 bases sitting between them. Germline V lookup: CDR1 LNHDA, CDR2 SQIVND (reference sequence). CDR3 length: 15 amino acids. For the CDR3, the DNA is TGTGCCAGTAGTGTCGACAGGAGCTCTGGAAACACCATATATTTT. As protein: CASSVDRSSGNTIYF.